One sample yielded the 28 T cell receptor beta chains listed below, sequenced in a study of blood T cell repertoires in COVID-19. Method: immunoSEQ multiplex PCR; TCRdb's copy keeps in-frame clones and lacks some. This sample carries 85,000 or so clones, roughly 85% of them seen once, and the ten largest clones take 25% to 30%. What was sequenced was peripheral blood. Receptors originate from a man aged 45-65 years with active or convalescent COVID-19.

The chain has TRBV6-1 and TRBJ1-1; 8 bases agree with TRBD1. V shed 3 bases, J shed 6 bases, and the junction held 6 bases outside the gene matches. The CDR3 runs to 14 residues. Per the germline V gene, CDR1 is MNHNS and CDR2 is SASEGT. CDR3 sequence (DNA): TGTGCCAGCAGTGACCAGGGGGCCCCGGCTGAAGCTTTCTTT. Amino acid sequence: CASSDQGAPAEAFF.

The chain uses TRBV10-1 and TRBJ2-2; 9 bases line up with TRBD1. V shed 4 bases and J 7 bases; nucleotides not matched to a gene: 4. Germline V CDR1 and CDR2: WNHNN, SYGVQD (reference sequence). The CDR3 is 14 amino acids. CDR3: CASSAGQGFGELFF. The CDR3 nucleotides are TGCGCCAGCAGTGCAGGACAGGGGTTCGGGGAGCTGTTTTTT.

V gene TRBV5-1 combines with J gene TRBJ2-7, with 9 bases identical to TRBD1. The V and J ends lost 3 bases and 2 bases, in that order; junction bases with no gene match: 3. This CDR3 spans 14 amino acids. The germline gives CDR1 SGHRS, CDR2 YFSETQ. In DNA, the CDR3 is TGCGCCAGCAGCTCGAGGACAGGGGCCTACGAGCAGTACTTC. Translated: CASSSRTGAYEQYF.

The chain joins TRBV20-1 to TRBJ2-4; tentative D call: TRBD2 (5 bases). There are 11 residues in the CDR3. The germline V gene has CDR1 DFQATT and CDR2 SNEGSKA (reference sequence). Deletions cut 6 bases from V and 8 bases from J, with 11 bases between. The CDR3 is CSASRGDIQYF. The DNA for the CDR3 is TGCAGTGCGAGCCGGGGAGACATTCAGTACTTC.

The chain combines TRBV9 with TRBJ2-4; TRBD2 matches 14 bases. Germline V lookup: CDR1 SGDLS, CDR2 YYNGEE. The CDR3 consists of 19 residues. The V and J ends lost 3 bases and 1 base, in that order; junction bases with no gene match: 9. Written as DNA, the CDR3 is TGTGCCAGCAGCGAAGGGACTAGCGGGGGACTTAAGGCCAAAAACATTCAGTACTTC. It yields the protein CASSEGTSGGLKAKNIQYF.

DNA of the CDR3: TGTGCCAGCAGATTTGGAGAGCCGGGTCGAGGCGAGCAGTACTTC. It specifies CASRFGEPGRGEQYF. The chain is built from TRBV27 and TRBJ2-7; no firm D call. CDR3 length: 15 amino acids. V was cut by 6 bases and J by 6 bases, with 21 bases left in between. CDR1 and CDR2 (germline): MNHEY, SMNVEV (reference sequence).

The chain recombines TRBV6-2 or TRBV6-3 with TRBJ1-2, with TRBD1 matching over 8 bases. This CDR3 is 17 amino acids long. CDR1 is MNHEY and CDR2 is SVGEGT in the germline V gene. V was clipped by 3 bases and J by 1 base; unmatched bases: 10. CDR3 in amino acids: CASSYETGEGINYGYTF. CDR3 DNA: TGTGCCAGCAGTTATGAGACAGGGGAAGGGATTAACTATGGCTACACCTTC.

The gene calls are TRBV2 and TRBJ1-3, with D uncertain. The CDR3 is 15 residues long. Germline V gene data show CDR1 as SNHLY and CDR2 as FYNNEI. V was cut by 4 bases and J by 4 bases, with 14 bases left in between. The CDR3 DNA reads TGTGCCAGCAGTGCCGGGGATAGGAGGGGAAACACCATATATTTT. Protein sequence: CASSAGDRRGNTIYF.

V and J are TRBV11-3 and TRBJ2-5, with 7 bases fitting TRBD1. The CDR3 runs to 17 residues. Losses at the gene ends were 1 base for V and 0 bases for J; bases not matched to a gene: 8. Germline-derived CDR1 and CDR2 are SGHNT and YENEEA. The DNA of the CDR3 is TGTGCCAGCAGCTTAGGGGGACAGTCGCCGTACCAAGAGACCCAGTACTTC. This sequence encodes CASSLGGQSPYQETQYF.

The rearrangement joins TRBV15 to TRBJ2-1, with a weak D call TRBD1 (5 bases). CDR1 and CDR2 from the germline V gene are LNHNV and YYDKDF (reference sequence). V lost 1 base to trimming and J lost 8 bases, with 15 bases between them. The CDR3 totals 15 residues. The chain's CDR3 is CATSRGNPGWDEQFF. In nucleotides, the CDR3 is TGTGCCACCAGCAGAGGGAATCCAGGGTGGGATGAGCAGTTCTTC.

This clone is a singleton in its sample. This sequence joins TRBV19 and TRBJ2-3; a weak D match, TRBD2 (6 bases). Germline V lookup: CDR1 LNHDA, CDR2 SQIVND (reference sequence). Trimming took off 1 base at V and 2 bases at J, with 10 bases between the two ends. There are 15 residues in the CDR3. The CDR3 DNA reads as TGTGCCAGTAGTATAGGGGCGGGGTACACAGATACGCAGTATTTT. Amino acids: CASSIGAGYTDTQYF.

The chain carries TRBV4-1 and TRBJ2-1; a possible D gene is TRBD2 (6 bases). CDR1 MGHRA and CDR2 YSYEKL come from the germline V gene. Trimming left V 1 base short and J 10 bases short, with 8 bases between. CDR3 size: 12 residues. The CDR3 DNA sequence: TGCGCCAGCAGCCAAGGGAGGGCGGAGCAGTTCTTC. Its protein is CASSQGRAEQFF.

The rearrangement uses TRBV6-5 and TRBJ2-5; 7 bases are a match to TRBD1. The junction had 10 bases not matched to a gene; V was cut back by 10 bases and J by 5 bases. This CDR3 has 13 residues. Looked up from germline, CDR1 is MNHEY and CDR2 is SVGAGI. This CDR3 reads CATHRQGRETQYF. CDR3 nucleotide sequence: TGTGCCACCCACAGACAGGGTCGGGAGACCCAGTACTTC.

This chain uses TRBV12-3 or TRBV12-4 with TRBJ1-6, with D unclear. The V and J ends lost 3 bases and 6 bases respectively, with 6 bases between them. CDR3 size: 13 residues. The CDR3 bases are TGTGCCAGCAGTTTTCAGTTTAATTCACCCCTCCACTTT. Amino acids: CASSFQFNSPLHF.

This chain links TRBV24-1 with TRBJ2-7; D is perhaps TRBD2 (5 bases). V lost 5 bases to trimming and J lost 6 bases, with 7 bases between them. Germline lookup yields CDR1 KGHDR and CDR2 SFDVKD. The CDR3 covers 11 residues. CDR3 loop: CATSVGGEQYF. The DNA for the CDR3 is TGTGCCACCAGTGTCGGAGGCGAGCAGTACTTC.

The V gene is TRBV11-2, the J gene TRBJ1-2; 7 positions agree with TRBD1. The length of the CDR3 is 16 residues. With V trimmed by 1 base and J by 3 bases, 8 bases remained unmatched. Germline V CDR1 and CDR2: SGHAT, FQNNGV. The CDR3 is CASSLATGLQHYGYTF. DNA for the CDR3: TGTGCCAGCAGCTTAGCGACAGGGCTTCAGCACTATGGCTACACCTTC.

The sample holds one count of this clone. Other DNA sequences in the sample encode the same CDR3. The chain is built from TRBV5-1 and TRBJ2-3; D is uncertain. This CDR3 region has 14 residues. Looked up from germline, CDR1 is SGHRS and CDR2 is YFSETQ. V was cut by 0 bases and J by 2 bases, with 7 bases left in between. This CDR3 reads CASSLDSPTDTQYF. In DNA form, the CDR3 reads TGCGCCAGCAGCTTGGATAGTCCCACAGATACGCAGTATTTT. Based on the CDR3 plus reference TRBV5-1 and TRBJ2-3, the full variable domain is KAGVTQTPRYLIKTRGQQVTLSCSPISGHRSVSWYQQTPGQGLQFLFEYFSETQRNKGNFPGRFSGRQFSNSRSEMNVSTLELGDSALYLCASSLDSPTDTQYFGPGTRLTVL.

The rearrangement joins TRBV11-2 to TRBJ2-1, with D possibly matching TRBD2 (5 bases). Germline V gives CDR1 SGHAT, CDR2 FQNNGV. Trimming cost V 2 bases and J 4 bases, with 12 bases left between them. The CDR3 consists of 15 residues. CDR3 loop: CASSLRLADYNEQFF. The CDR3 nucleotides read TGTGCCAGCAGCTTAAGGCTAGCTGATTACAATGAGCAGTTCTTC.

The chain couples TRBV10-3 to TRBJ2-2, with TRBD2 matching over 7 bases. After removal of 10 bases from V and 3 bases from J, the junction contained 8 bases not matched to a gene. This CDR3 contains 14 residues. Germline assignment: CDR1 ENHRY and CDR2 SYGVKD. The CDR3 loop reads CATVGLADTGELFF. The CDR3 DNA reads TGTGCCACCGTCGGCCTAGCGGACACCGGGGAGCTGTTTTTT.

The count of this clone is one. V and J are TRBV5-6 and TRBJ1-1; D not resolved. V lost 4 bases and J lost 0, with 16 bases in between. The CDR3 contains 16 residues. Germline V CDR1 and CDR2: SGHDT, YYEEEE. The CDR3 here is CASSNTREPLNTEAFF. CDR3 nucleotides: TGTGCCAGCAGCAACACCCGGGAACCCTTGAACACTGAAGCTTTCTTT.

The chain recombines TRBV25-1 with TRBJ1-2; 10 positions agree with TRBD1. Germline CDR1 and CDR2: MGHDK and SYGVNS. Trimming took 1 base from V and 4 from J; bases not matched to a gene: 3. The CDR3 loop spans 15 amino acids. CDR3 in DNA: TGTGCCAGCAGTGAATCGACAGGGGGCTCCTATGGCTACACCTTC. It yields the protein CASSESTGGSYGYTF.

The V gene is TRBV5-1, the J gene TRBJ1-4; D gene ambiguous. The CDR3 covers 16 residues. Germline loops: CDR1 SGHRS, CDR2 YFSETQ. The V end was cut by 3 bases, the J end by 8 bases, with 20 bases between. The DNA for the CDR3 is TGCGCCAGCAGCTGGTACGAGGGAAGGGCCGCGGAAAAACTGTTTTTT. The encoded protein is CASSWYEGRAAEKLFF.

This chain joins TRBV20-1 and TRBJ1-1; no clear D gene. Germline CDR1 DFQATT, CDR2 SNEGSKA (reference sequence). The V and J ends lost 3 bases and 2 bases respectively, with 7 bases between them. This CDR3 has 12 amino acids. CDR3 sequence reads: CSASRRNTEAFF. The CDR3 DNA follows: TGCAGTGCTAGTCGCAGAAACACTGAAGCTTTCTTT.

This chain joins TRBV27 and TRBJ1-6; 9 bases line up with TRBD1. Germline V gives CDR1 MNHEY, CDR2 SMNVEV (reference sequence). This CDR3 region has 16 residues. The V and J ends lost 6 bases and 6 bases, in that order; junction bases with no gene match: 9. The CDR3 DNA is TGTGCCAGCAGCCTGGTCTACAGGGGGCTTAATTCACCCCTCCACTTT. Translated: CASSLVYRGLNSPLHF.

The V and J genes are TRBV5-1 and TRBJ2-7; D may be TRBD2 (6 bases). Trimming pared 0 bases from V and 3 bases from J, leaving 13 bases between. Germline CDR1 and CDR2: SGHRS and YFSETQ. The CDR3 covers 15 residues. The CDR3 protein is CASSLGAGKFYEQYF. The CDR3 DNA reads TGCGCCAGCAGCTTGGGGGCGGGGAAATTCTACGAGCAGTACTTC.

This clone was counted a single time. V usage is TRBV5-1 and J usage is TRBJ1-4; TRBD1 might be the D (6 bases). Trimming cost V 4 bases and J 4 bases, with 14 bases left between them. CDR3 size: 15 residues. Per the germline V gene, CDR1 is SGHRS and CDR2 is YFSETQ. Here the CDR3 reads CASSHADRINEKLFF. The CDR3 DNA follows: TGCGCCAGCAGCCACGCGGACAGAATTAATGAAAAACTGTTTTTT.

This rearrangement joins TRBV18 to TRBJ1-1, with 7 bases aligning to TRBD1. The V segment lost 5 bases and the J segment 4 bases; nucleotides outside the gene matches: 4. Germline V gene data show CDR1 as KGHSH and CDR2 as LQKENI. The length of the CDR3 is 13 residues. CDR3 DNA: TGTGCCAGCTCAGGAGACAGGGCCACTGAAGCTTTCTTT. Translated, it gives CASSGDRATEAFF.

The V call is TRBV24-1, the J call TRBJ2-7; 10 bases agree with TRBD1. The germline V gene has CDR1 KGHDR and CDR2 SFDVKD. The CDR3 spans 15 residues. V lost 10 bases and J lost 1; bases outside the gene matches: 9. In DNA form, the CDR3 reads TGTGCCACGAGAACCGGGACAGGGGTTTCCTACGAGCAGTACTTC. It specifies CATRTGTGVSYEQYF.